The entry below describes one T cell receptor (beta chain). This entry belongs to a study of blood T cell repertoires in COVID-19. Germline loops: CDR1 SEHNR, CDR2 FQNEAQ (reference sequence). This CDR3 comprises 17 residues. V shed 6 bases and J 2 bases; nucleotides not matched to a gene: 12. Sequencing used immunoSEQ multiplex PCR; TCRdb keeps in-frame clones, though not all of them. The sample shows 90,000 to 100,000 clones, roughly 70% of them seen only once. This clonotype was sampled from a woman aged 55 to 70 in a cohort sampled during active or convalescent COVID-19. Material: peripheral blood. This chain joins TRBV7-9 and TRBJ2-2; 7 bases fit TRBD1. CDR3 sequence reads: CASRATRTGYNTGELFF. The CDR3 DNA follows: TGTGCCAGCAGAGCTACCCGGACAGGATATAACACCGGGGAGCTGTTTTTT.